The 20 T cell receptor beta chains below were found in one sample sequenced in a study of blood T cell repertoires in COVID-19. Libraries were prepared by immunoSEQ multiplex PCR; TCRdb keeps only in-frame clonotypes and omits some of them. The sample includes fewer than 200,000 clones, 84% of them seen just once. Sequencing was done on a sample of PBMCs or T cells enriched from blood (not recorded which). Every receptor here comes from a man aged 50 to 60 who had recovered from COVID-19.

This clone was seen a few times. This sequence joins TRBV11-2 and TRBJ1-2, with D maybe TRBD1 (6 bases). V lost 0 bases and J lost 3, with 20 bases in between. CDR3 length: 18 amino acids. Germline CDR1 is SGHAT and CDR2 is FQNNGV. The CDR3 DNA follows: TGTGCCAGCAGCTTAGATCGCCCGGGGAGGGGGAGAGACTATGGCTACACCTTC. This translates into CASSLDRPGRGRDYGYTF.

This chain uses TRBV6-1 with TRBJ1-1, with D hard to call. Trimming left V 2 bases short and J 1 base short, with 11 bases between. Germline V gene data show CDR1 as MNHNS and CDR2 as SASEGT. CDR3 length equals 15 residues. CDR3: CASSEPSGKNTEAFF. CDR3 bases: TGTGCCAGCAGTGAACCCAGCGGAAAGAACACTGAAGCTTTCTTT.

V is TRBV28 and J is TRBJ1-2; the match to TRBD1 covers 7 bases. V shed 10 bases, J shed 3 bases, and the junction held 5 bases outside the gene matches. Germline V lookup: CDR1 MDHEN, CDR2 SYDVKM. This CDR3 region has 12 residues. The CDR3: CAIGQGDYGYTF. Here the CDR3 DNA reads TGTGCCATAGGCCAGGGGGACTATGGCTACACCTTC.

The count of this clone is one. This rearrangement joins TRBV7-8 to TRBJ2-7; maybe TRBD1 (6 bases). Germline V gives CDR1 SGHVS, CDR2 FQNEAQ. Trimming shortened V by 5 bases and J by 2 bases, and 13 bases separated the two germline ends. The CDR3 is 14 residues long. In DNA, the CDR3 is TGTGCCAGCAGCCCCCTACAGGGCCCCTACGAGCAGTACTTC. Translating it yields CASSPLQGPYEQYF.

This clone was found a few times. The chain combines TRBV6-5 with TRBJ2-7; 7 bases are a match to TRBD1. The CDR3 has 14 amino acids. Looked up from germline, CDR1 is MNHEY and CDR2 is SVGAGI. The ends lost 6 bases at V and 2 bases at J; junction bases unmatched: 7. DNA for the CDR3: TGTGCCAGCAGCAGGAGTGGGACAGCCTACGAGCAGTACTTC. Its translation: CASSRSGTAYEQYF.

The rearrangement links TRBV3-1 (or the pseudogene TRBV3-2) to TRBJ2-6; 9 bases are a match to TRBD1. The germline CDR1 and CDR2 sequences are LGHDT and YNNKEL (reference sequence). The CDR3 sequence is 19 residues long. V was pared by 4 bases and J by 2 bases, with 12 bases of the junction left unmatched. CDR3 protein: CASSRQQGAGPAGANVLTF. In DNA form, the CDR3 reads TGTGCCAGCAGCCGACAACAGGGGGCGGGACCCGCTGGGGCCAACGTCCTGACTTTC.

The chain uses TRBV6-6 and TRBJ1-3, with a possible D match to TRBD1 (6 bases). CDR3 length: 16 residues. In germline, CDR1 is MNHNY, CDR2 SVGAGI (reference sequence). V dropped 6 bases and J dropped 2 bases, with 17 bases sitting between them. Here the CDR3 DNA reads TGTGCCAGCAGCACGGGGGGGGCAGCACCTGGAAACACCATATATTTT. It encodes CASSTGGAAPGNTIYF.

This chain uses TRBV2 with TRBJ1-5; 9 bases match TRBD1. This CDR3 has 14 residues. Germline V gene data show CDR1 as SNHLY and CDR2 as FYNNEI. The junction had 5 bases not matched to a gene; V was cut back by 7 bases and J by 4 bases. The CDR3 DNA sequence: TGTGCCAGCACCTCCGGGACAGGGAATCAGCCCCAGCATTTT. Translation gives CASTSGTGNQPQHF.

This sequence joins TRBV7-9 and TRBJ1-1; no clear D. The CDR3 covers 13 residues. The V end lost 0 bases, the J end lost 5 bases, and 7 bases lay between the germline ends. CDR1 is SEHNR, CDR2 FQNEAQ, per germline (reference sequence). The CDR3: CASSLAEETEAFF. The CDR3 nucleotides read TGTGCCAGCAGCTTAGCGGAGGAAACTGAAGCTTTCTTT.

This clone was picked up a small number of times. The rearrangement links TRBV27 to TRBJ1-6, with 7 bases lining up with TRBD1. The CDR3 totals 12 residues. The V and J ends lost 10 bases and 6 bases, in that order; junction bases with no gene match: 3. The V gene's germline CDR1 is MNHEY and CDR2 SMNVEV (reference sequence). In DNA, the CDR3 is TGTGCCACCCGGGACAGTAATTCACCCCTCCACTTT. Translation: CATRDSNSPLHF.

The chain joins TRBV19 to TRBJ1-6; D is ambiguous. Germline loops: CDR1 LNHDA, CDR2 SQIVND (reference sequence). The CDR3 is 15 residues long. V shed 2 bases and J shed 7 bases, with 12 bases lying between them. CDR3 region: CASSISGSKNSPLHF. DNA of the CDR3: TGTGCCAGTAGTATATCGGGTTCTAAGAATTCACCCCTCCACTTT.

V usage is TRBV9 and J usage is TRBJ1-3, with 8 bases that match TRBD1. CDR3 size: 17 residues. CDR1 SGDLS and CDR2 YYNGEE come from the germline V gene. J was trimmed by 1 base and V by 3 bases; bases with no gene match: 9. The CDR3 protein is CASSEGDRGYSGNTIYF. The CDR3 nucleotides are TGTGCCAGCAGCGAAGGTGACAGGGGTTATTCTGGAAACACCATATATTTT.

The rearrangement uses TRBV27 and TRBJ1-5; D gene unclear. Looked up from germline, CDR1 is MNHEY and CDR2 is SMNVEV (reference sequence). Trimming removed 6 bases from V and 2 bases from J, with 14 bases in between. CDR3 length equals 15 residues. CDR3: CASRFEAAGNQPQHF. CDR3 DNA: TGTGCCAGCAGATTCGAGGCAGCTGGCAATCAGCCCCAGCATTTT.

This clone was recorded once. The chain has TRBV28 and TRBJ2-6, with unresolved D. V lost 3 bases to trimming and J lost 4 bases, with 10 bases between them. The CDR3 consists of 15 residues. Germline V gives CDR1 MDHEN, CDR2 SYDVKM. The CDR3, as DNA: TGTGCCAGCAGTTTTAGACTTTCCGGGGCCAACGTCCTGACTTTC. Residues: CASSFRLSGANVLTF. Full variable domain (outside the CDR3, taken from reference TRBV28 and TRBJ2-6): DVKVTQSSRYLVKRTGEKVFLECVQDMDHENMFWYRQDPGLGLRLIYFSYDVKMKEKGDIPEGYSVSREKKERFSLILESASTNQTSMYLCASSFRLSGANVLTFGAGSRLTVL.

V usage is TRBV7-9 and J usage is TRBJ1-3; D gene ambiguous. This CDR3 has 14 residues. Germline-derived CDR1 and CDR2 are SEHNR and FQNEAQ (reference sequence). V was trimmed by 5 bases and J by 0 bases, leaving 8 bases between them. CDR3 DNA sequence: TGTGCCAGCAGCCACACCCGCTCTGGAAACACCATATATTTT. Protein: CASSHTRSGNTIYF.

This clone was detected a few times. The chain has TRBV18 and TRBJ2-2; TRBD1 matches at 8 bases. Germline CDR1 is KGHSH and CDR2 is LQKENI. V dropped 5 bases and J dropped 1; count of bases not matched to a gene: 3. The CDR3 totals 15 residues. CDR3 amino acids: CASSVGQGNTGELFF. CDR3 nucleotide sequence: TGTGCCAGCTCAGTCGGACAGGGGAACACCGGGGAGCTGTTTTTT.

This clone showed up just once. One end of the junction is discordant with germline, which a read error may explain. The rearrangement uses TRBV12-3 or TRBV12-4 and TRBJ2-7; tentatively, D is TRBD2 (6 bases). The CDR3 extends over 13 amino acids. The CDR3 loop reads CASRLGLLGEQYF. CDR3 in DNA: TGTGCCAGCAGATTAGGACTACTGGGAGAGCAGTACTTC.

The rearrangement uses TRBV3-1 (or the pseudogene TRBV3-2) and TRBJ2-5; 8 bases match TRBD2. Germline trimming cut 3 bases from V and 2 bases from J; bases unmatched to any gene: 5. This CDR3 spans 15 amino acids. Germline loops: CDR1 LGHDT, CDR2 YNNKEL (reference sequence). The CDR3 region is CASSQRGGGQETQYF. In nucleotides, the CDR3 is TGTGCCAGCAGCCAGCGGGGCGGGGGGCAAGAGACCCAGTACTTC.

CDR3 nucleotide sequence: TGTGCCAGCAGTTTAGGGGGCCTCTCTGGAAACACCATATATTTT. Protein sequence: CASSLGGLSGNTIYF. The rearrangement uses TRBV27 and TRBJ1-3, with D perhaps matching TRBD1 (6 bases). CDR3 length equals 15 residues. V lost 2 bases and J lost 0, with 8 bases in between. CDR1 MNHEY and CDR2 SMNVEV come from the germline V gene (reference sequence).

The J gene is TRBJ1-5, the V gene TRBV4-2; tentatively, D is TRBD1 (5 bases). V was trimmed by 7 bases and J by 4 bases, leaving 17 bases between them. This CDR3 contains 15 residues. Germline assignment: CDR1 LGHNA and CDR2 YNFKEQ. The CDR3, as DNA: TGTGCCAGCACCTACCAACAGGCGTCAAATCAGCCCCAGCATTTT. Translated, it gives CASTYQQASNQPQHF.